The TCR beta chain described here comes from a study of T cell responses to AZD1222 COVID-19 vaccine. Overall study: Second doses at about 4 or about 12 weeks were pooled.

Study-wide results and caveats: After two AZD1222 doses, spike-specific TCR breadth and depth rose versus day 0. Targets within unmutated variant regions were reportedly found for nearly half of spike-specific TCRs.

TCRdb's table, derived via immunoSEQ multiplex PCR, lists solely in-frame clones and lacks some. The data contain 90,000 to 120,000 clones, roughly 90% of them seen just once; the ten biggest clones take up 6.5% to 8%. V was pared by 3 bases and J by 1 base, with 11 bases between. The CDR3 is 15 amino acids. Germline V gene data show CDR1 as SGHNT and CDR2 as YENEEA. Remarks on this clone: Its specificity is unknown.

The rearrangement links TRBV11-3 to TRBJ2-3, with a weak D call TRBD1 (5 bases). The starting material was peripheral blood, obtained on day 0 of AZD1222 vaccination. The clonotype comes from an adult in good health. Written as DNA, the CDR3 is TGTGCCAGCAGCTTGGGGCTCCCCGGCACAGATACGCAGTATTTT. This gives the protein CASSLGLPGTDTQYF.